A single sample gave rise to the 26 T cell receptor beta chains below, sequenced in a study of blood T cell repertoires in COVID-19. The table came from immunoSEQ multiplex PCR; TCRdb's copy has only in-frame clones and leaves some out. The top ten hold approximately 6.5% of the sample, which has more than 150,000 clones, over 80% seen once. Specimen: peripheral blood. The receptor set was obtained from a woman in her thirties or forties with acute or convalescent COVID-19.

The rearrangement uses TRBV30 and TRBJ1-2, with D hard to call. The length of the CDR3 is 12 residues. Between the trimmed V and J ends, which lost 0 bases and 7 bases, there was a span of 9 bases. In germline, CDR1 is GTSNPN, CDR2 SVGIG (reference sequence). The CDR3 coding sequence is TGTGCCTGGAGTGTCCTCGAGGGTGGCTACACCTTC. This translates into CAWSVLEGGYTF.

The V and J genes are TRBV3-1 (or the pseudogene TRBV3-2) and TRBJ2-7; D is possibly TRBD2 (5 bases). V was pared by 2 bases and J by 6 bases, with 11 bases between. CDR3 length equals 13 residues. The germline V gene encodes CDR1 LGHDT and CDR2 YNNKEL (reference sequence). This CDR3 is CASSQQAGLEQYF. For the CDR3, the DNA is TGTGCCAGCAGCCAACAGGCGGGCCTCGAGCAGTACTTC.

This clone was detected once. The chain joins TRBV28 to TRBJ1-5, with D possibly matching TRBD1 (6 bases). V lost 3 bases to trimming and J lost 4 bases, with 13 bases between them. The CDR3 is 15 amino acids. Germline CDR1 and CDR2: MDHEN and SYDVKM. CDR3 region: CASSLGMRGNQPQHF. The CDR3 DNA is TGTGCCAGCAGTTTGGGAATGAGGGGGAATCAGCCCCAGCATTTT.

This clone has only a few counts. The gene calls are TRBV4-2 and TRBJ2-7; the D gene is possibly TRBD2 (6 bases). Looked up from germline, CDR1 is LGHNA and CDR2 is YNFKEQ. The CDR3 is 18 amino acids. The V gene lost 0 bases and the J gene lost 0 bases, with 18 bases spanning the gap. The DNA of the CDR3 is TGTGCCAGCAGCCAAGAAATCGGAGCGGGCATAAGCTCCTACGAGCAGTACTTC. Translated, it gives CASSQEIGAGISSYEQYF.

The rearrangement links TRBV21-1 to TRBJ2-7; the table gives TRBD2 as D, unverified against the DNA. TRBV21-1 corresponds to a pseudogene. The CDR3 sequence is 17 residues long. In DNA, the CDR3 is TGTGCCAGCAGCAAAAAAGGGACTAGCGGATTTATCTACGAGCAGTACTTC. Translation: CASSKKGTSGFIYEQYF.

This chain links TRBV30 with TRBJ1-2; unclear D gene. The germline V and J ends were trimmed by 4 bases and 4 bases, with 13 bases remaining between them. Per the germline V gene, CDR1 is GTSNPN and CDR2 is SVGIG (reference sequence). The CDR3 has 13 amino acids. In nucleotides, the CDR3 is TGTGCCTGGACCGGTCTGAGCGGCTATGGCTACACCTTC. Its protein is CAWTGLSGYGYTF.

The rearrangement uses TRBV25-1 and TRBJ2-4; D gene ambiguous. The CDR3 contains 13 residues. The ends were cut back, 2 bases at V and 9 bases at J, with 11 bases in the middle. Germline CDR1 is MGHDK and CDR2 is SYGVNS. CDR3 sequence: CASSEQDEGIQYF. The CDR3 nucleotides are TGTGCCAGCAGTGAACAGGATGAAGGCATTCAGTACTTC.

This clone has a handful of counts. The chain is built from TRBV11-2 and TRBJ1-2; 8 bases are a match to TRBD1. The CDR3 has 17 residues. Germline assignment: CDR1 SGHAT and CDR2 FQNNGV. J lost 5 bases, V lost 5 bases, and 16 bases had no gene match. CDR3 in amino acids: CASSLPREQGVLYGYTF. The CDR3 DNA reads as TGTGCCAGCAGCCTACCACGGGAACAGGGGGTTCTTTATGGCTACACCTTC.

The CDR3 DNA reads as TGTGCCAGCAGGAATACAGGGTCCAATGAGCAGTTCTTC. As protein: CASRNTGSNEQFF. V and J are TRBV6-5 and TRBJ2-1, with D possibly being TRBD1 (6 bases). Trimming took 6 bases from V and 6 from J, leaving 12 bases between them. Per the germline V gene, CDR1 is MNHEY and CDR2 is SVGAGI. The CDR3 has 13 amino acids.

The chain uses TRBV5-1 and TRBJ2-3; D unresolved. This CDR3 contains 16 residues. V was cut by 1 base and J by 1 base, with 13 bases left in between. Germline V gene data show CDR1 as SGHRS and CDR2 as YFSETQ. The CDR3 here is CASSLRVPFGTDTQYF. As DNA, the CDR3 is TGCGCCAGCAGCTTGCGGGTTCCCTTTGGCACAGATACGCAGTATTTT.

V usage is TRBV28 and J usage is TRBJ2-7; TRBD2 might be the D (6 bases). Germline lookup yields CDR1 MDHEN and CDR2 SYDVKM. The CDR3 has 14 residues. Deletions cut 2 bases from V and 4 bases from J, with 12 bases between. The CDR3 nucleotides are TGTGCCAGCAGTTTAGACGGGAGACCGTACGAGCAGTACTTC. Translated, it gives CASSLDGRPYEQYF.

The rearrangement joins TRBV6-5 to TRBJ2-3; D may be TRBD1 (5 bases). This CDR3 has 13 amino acids. CDR1 is MNHEY, CDR2 SVGAGI, per germline. V lost 2 bases and J lost 8, with 11 bases in between. CDR3 amino acids: CASSYGDSPTQYF. CDR3 DNA sequence: TGTGCCAGCAGTTACGGCGACAGCCCTACGCAGTATTTT.

Only one count was recorded for this clone. The sample holds other DNA sequences that translate to the same CDR3. The genes are TRBV4-2 and TRBJ2-7; TRBD2 agrees at 11 bases. The V and J ends lost 1 base and 4 bases, in that order; junction bases with no gene match: 3. This CDR3 has 15 amino acids. Germline V gene lookup returns CDR1 LGHNA and CDR2 YNFKEQ. CDR3 coding DNA: TGTGCCAGCAGCCAAGGACTAGCGGGAACATACGAGCAGTACTTC. Translating it yields CASSQGLAGTYEQYF.

The J gene is TRBJ1-5, the V gene TRBV4-1; TRBD1 aligns across 9 bases. The J segment lost 4 bases and the V segment lost 2 bases, leaving 6 bases of the junction unmatched. This CDR3 is built from 16 residues. In germline, CDR1 is MGHRA, CDR2 YSYEKL. The CDR3 here is CASSQRLGTGNQPQHF. In DNA, the CDR3 is TGCGCCAGCAGCCAAAGACTTGGGACAGGGAATCAGCCCCAGCATTTT.

The chain's CDR3 is CASSQEGLPSTDTQYF. DNA for the CDR3: TGCGCCAGCAGCCAAGAGGGACTACCTAGCACAGATACGCAGTATTTT. The J gene is TRBJ2-3, the V gene TRBV4-1; 7 positions match TRBD2. With V trimmed by 0 bases and J by 0 bases, 3 bases remained unmatched. Germline V gene lookup returns CDR1 MGHRA and CDR2 YSYEKL. The CDR3 length is 16 residues.

Only a few counts were recorded for this clone. The chain joins TRBV7-8 to TRBJ2-5; 7 bases map to TRBD2. V lost 3 bases and J lost 3; bases outside the gene matches: 4. The germline V gene encodes CDR1 SGHVS and CDR2 FQNEAQ. The CDR3 is 14 amino acids. CDR3 sequence reads: CASSFRGGEETQYF. For the CDR3, the DNA is TGTGCCAGCAGCTTTCGCGGGGGAGAAGAGACCCAGTACTTC.

V usage is TRBV7-2 and J usage is TRBJ2-7, with TRBD1 matching 7 bases. This CDR3 region has 14 residues. Germline CDR1 is SGHTA and CDR2 is FQGNSA. J gave up 2 bases and V 1 base, and 2 bases lay outside the gene matches. CDR3 amino acids: CASSLGQGAYEQYF. CDR3 bases: TGTGCCAGCAGCTTAGGTCAGGGGGCCTACGAGCAGTACTTC.

The chain joins TRBV2 to TRBJ1-1; perhaps TRBD1 as D (5 bases). Germline values: CDR1 SNHLY, CDR2 FYNNEI. The length of the CDR3 is 13 residues. The ends were cut back, 4 bases at V and 4 bases at J, with 10 bases in the middle. The CDR3 nucleotides are TGTGCCAGCAGTGGTTCAGGGTTCACTGAAGCTTTCTTT. Amino acids: CASSGSGFTEAFF.

The chain carries TRBV5-4 and TRBJ2-4; 7 nucleotides match TRBD1. J lost 8 bases, V lost 3 bases, and 14 bases had no gene match. Germline loops: CDR1 SGHNT, CDR2 YYREEE (reference sequence). The CDR3 loop spans 16 amino acids. In nucleotides, the CDR3 is TGTGCCAGCAGCTCCAAGCACGAGGGGGCGGCTTACATTCAGTACTTC. Its translation: CASSSKHEGAAYIQYF.

The chain uses TRBV2 and TRBJ2-7; 12 bases agree with TRBD1. This CDR3 contains 15 residues. Trimming took 9 bases from V and 5 from J; bases not matched to a gene: 11. The germline CDR1 and CDR2 sequences are SNHLY and FYNNEI. The CDR3: CASSPMGQGADEQYF. CDR3 DNA: TGTGCCAGTTCGCCGATGGGACAGGGGGCCGACGAGCAGTACTTC.

V usage is TRBV2 and J usage is TRBJ1-2, with D tentatively TRBD1 (6 bases). Trimming took 7 bases from V and 2 from J, leaving 11 bases between them. CDR1 and CDR2 from the germline V gene are SNHLY and FYNNEI. This CDR3 is 13 amino acids long. For the CDR3, the DNA is TGTGCCAGCAAAGGACAGCTAAACTATGGCTACACCTTC. Translated, it gives CASKGQLNYGYTF.

The rearrangement uses TRBV19 and TRBJ1-2, with 7 bases aligning to TRBD1. V lost 0 bases to trimming and J lost 4 bases; unmatched junction nucleotides: 5. CDR3 length: 15 residues. The germline V gene encodes CDR1 LNHDA and CDR2 SQIVND (reference sequence). The CDR3 loop reads CASSIDADRAYGYTF. The CDR3 region has the DNA TGTGCCAGTAGTATAGACGCCGACAGGGCCTATGGCTACACCTTC.

The rearrangement joins TRBV28 to TRBJ1-2; 8 nucleotides align to TRBD1. Germline CDR1 reads MDHEN; CDR2 reads SYDVKM. The CDR3 totals 15 residues. V was clipped by 2 bases and J by 7 bases; unmatched bases: 9. CDR3 nucleotides: TGTGCCAGCAGTTTAACCCAGGGGGCGCCGGGTGGCTACACCTTC. Its protein is CASSLTQGAPGGYTF.

As concerns this clone: The same CDR3 arises from other DNA sequences in this sample as well. The chain has TRBV18 and TRBJ2-7; TRBD1 matches 8 bases. The CDR3 spans 15 residues. The germline V gene has CDR1 KGHSH and CDR2 LQKENI. Trimming removed 3 bases from V and 5 bases from J; junction bases left unmatched: 9. Here the CDR3 reads CASSPPGQGGHEQYF. CDR3 bases: TGTGCCAGCTCACCTCCCGGACAGGGCGGCCACGAGCAGTACTTC.

The rearrangement joins TRBV11-2 to TRBJ2-7, with 8 bases lining up with TRBD2. Germline V gene lookup returns CDR1 SGHAT and CDR2 FQNNGV. The V gene end was trimmed by 3 bases and the J gene end by 3 bases; junction bases not matched to a gene: 4. This CDR3 spans 14 amino acids. The CDR3 loop reads CASSFFRGGYEQYF. CDR3 nucleotide sequence: TGTGCCAGCAGCTTTTTCCGGGGGGGCTACGAGCAGTACTTC.

In this sample, this clone turned up many times. The chain uses TRBV4-2 and TRBJ1-3; TRBD1 matches 9 bases. The germline V gene encodes CDR1 LGHNA and CDR2 YNFKEQ. This CDR3 contains 19 residues. Germline trimming cut 3 bases from V and 0 bases from J; bases unmatched to any gene: 12. CDR3 sequence reads: CASSQEIGDRAFSGNTIYF. The CDR3 DNA sequence: TGTGCCAGCAGCCAGGAAATAGGGGACAGGGCTTTCTCTGGAAACACCATATATTTT.